Each of the 24 T cell receptor beta chains below was sequenced from the same sample in a study of control samples from healthy donors and cancer patients (dated by TCRdb to about 2020). Library preparation was by the immunoSEQ multiplex PCR assay. Not all clones reach the TCRdb copy of this immuneACCESS table, which keeps in-frame sequences only. Checked studies attribute under half of the gap to unresolved V genes and leave the rest unexplained. Present in this sample are 80,000 to 100,000 clones, 80% to 95% of which were seen just once. The ten largest clones capture approximately 3% of the sample. The specimen was blood. Receptors originate from a human donor in good health. The donor label of this sample is uncertain.

V usage is TRBV12-3 or TRBV12-4 and J usage is TRBJ2-7; D is undetermined. The CDR3 totals 12 residues. Trimming took 2 bases from V and 4 from J, leaving 6 bases between them. The CDR3 region is CASSLSPYEQYF. DNA for the CDR3: TGTGCCAGCAGTTTATCGCCGTACGAGCAGTACTTC.

The chain couples TRBV18 to TRBJ2-3; 10 nucleotides match TRBD1. The CDR3 runs 14 residues. V lost 6 bases, J lost 5 bases, and 5 bases stayed unmatched. Germline V lookup: CDR1 KGHSH, CDR2 LQKENI. The CDR3: CASSGTGVGDTQYF. The CDR3 nucleotides are TGTGCCAGCTCTGGGACAGGGGTTGGAGATACGCAGTATTTT.

The chain recombines TRBV19 with TRBJ1-5, with D possibly TRBD1 on 6 matching bases. From germline, CDR1 is LNHDA and CDR2 SQIVND (reference sequence). V lost 6 bases and J 7 bases, leaving 13 bases between the germline ends. The CDR3 is 13 amino acids. The CDR3 DNA is TGTGCCAGTAGCCACAGGGTGGGCCAGCCCCAGCATTTT. This encodes CASSHRVGQPQHF.

The V call is TRBV29-1, the J call TRBJ2-1; D may correspond to TRBD1 or TRBD2 (5 bases each). Germline V gives CDR1 SQVTM, CDR2 ANQGSEA. This CDR3 is 13 amino acids long. Trimming shortened V by 7 bases and J by 1 base, and 11 bases separated the two germline ends. CDR3 region: CSAQGPSYNEQFF. The CDR3 bases are TGCAGCGCCCAGGGACCTTCCTACAATGAGCAGTTCTTC.

The chain combines TRBV9 with TRBJ2-3; D gene ambiguous. Germline values: CDR1 SGDLS, CDR2 YYNGEE. Trimming stripped 0 bases from V and 1 base from J, with 6 bases between. This CDR3 spans 14 amino acids. The CDR3 here is CASSVVAGTDTQYF. The CDR3 coding sequence is TGTGCCAGCAGCGTAGTAGCTGGCACAGATACGCAGTATTTT.

The chain links TRBV19 to TRBJ1-1; D is undetermined. Deletions cut 3 bases from V and 3 bases from J, with 5 bases between. The CDR3 extends over 12 amino acids. Per the germline V gene, CDR1 is LNHDA and CDR2 is SQIVND (reference sequence). The CDR3 loop reads CASSIDHTEAFF. The CDR3 nucleotides read TGTGCCAGTAGTATCGACCACACTGAAGCTTTCTTT.

J is TRBJ1-2 and V is TRBV2, with unresolved D. With 7 bases removed from V and 4 bases from J, the gap between germline ends came to 19 bases. This CDR3 region has 15 residues. Germline assignment: CDR1 SNHLY and CDR2 FYNNEI. The CDR3 DNA reads TGTGCCAGCATCCCTCAATCCTCAGGATCCTATGGCTACACCTTC. This codes for CASIPQSSGSYGYTF.

This chain uses TRBV6-5 with TRBJ1-1; weak D call: TRBD1 (5 bases). The CDR3 runs to 14 residues. V lost 6 bases and J 2 bases, leaving 13 bases between the germline ends. Germline assignment: CDR1 MNHEY and CDR2 SVGAGI. For the CDR3, the DNA is TGTGCCAGCAGGTATGGGGCCGCCAACACTGAAGCTTTCTTT. It translates to CASRYGAANTEAFF.

This chain uses TRBV14 with TRBJ2-5; the match to TRBD2 covers 13 bases. After removal of 1 base from V and 4 bases from J, the junction contained 9 bases not matched to a gene. There are 18 residues in the CDR3. From germline, CDR1 is SGHDN and CDR2 FVKESK. CDR3 in amino acids: CASSQGRILAGGRETQYF. The DNA of the CDR3 is TGTGCCAGCAGCCAAGGGAGGATACTAGCGGGGGGGCGAGAGACCCAGTACTTC.

The chain combines TRBV18 with TRBJ1-4; 7 nucleotides match TRBD1. From germline, CDR1 is KGHSH and CDR2 LQKENI. With V trimmed by 4 bases and J by 6 bases, 5 bases remained unmatched. The CDR3 consists of 14 residues. The DNA of the CDR3 is TGTGCCAGCTCACTTAACAGGGGTGATGAAAAACTGTTTTTT. Translating gives CASSLNRGDEKLFF.

This chain uses TRBV6-5 with TRBJ2-3; D unresolved. This CDR3 is built from 11 residues. The V gene's germline CDR1 is MNHEY and CDR2 SVGAGI. Trimming took off 6 bases at V and 6 bases at J, with 7 bases between the two ends. In DNA, the CDR3 is TGTGCCAGCAGCCAGACCGATACGCAGTATTTT. It specifies CASSQTDTQYF.

This sequence joins TRBV7-3 and TRBJ2-2, with 7 bases lining up with TRBD1. This CDR3 contains 15 residues. Looked up from germline, CDR1 is SGHTA and CDR2 is FQGTGA. J was trimmed by 5 bases and V by 4 bases; bases with no gene match: 7. The CDR3 loop reads CASSSRQGITGELFF. The CDR3 nucleotides read TGTGCCAGCAGCTCTCGACAGGGTATTACCGGGGAGCTGTTTTTT. Together with reference TRBV7-3 and TRBJ2-2, the CDR3 gives the full variable domain: GAGVSQTPSNKVTEKGKYVELRCDPISGHTALYWYRQSLGQGPEFLIYFQGTGAADDSGLPNDRFFAVRPEGSVSTLKIQRTERGDSAVYLCASSSRQGITGELFFGEGSRLTVL.

The rearrangement links TRBV7-9 to TRBJ1-2; TRBD1 matches at 7 bases. V gave up 5 bases and J gave up 7 bases; unmatched junction bases: 7. The CDR3 consists of 13 residues. CDR1 is SEHNR, CDR2 FQNEAQ, per germline (reference sequence). CDR3 in amino acids: CASSLLTGSGYTF. The CDR3 nucleotides are TGTGCCAGCAGCCTCCTGACAGGGAGTGGCTACACCTTC.

CDR3 sequence (DNA): TGTGCCAGCAGCAAGGTTAAAGGGACAGGGGACTACGAGCAGTACGTC. Translated, it gives CASSKVKGTGDYEQYV. The rearrangement links TRBV21-1 to TRBJ2-7; the D call of TRBD1 is as the table states it, not checked on the DNA. TRBV21-1 is labeled a pseudogene. The CDR3 spans 16 residues.

The chain recombines TRBV9 with TRBJ1-2, with D perhaps matching TRBD1 (6 bases). Trimming took 0 bases from V and 6 from J, leaving 15 bases between them. The CDR3 extends over 15 amino acids. Germline-derived CDR1 and CDR2 are SGDLS and YYNGEE. The CDR3 region is CASSVVPGAEDGYTF. The CDR3 DNA follows: TGTGCCAGCAGCGTAGTACCGGGGGCTGAGGATGGCTACACCTTC.

The chain couples TRBV19 to TRBJ2-1; TRBD1 agrees at 7 bases. Germline CDR1 is LNHDA and CDR2 is SQIVND (reference sequence). This CDR3 comprises 15 residues. Trimming took 1 base from V and 10 from J; bases not matched to a gene: 10. The CDR3 DNA reads TGTGCCAGTAGTATAGGCGAGACAGGGAGTTCGGAGCAGTTCTTC. This sequence encodes CASSIGETGSSEQFF.

This clone was detected only once. This rearrangement joins TRBV7-2 to TRBJ2-7; D is possibly TRBD1 or TRBD2 (5 bases each). The CDR3 consists of 15 residues. Germline V gives CDR1 SGHTA, CDR2 FQGNSA. V was trimmed by 4 bases and J by 6 bases, leaving 19 bases between them. Here the CDR3 reads CASSSRDGPLIEQYV. CDR3 nucleotide sequence: TGTGCCAGCAGCTCAAGGGACGGACCTTTGATCGAGCAGTACGTC.

The V and J genes are TRBV6-5 and TRBJ2-7; possible D gene TRBD2, 6 bases. The V end lost 5 bases, the J end lost 5 bases, and 19 bases lay between the germline ends. Germline V CDR1 and CDR2: MNHEY, SVGAGI. CDR3 length: 15 residues. CDR3 nucleotides: TGTGCCAGCAGTCCGCCTGGAGGGTTTGTGGACGAGCAGTACTTC. Amino acid sequence: CASSPPGGFVDEQYF.

J is TRBJ1-1 and V is TRBV25-1; D uncertain. V was clipped by 7 bases and J by 3 bases, with 12 bases between them. The germline V gene has CDR1 MGHDK and CDR2 SYGVNS. This CDR3 spans 13 amino acids. The CDR3 bases are TGTGCCAGCACCTACAGCGAGGACACTGAAGCTTTCTTT. Its protein product is CASTYSEDTEAFF. The entire variable domain, with the rest obtained from reference TRBV25-1 and TRBJ1-1, is as follows: EADIYQTPRYLVIGTGKKITLECSQTMGHDKMYWYQQDPGMELHLIHYSYGVNSTEKGDLSSESTVSRIRTEHFPLTLESARPSHTSQYLCASTYSEDTEAFFGQGTRLTVV.

A single count supports this clone. CDR3 residues: CASSSSTDREGGYTF. The CDR3 DNA follows: TGTGCCAGCAGTTCCTCGACGGACAGGGAGGGAGGCTACACCTTC. The chain joins TRBV27 to TRBJ1-2, with 8 positions matching TRBD1. The CDR3 is 15 amino acids. Germline CDR1 and CDR2: MNHEY and SMNVEV (reference sequence). V lost 4 bases, J lost 8 bases, and 12 bases stayed unmatched.

The chain has TRBV11-2 and TRBJ1-2; no clear D. V shed 3 bases and J shed 4 bases, with 3 bases lying between them. Germline V gene sequence: CDR1 SGHAT, CDR2 FQNNGV. The CDR3 spans 11 residues. In nucleotides, the CDR3 is TGTGCCAGCAGCTTGATCTATGGCTACACCTTC. Translation: CASSLIYGYTF. The full variable domain, in which reference TRBV11-2 and TRBJ1-2 provide the parts outside the CDR3, is EAGVAQSPRYKIIEKRQSVAFWCNPISGHATLYWYQQILGQGPKLLIQFQNNGVVDDSQLPKDRFSAERLKGVDSTLKIQPAKLEDSAVYLCASSLIYGYTFGSGTRLTVV.

This chain joins TRBV11-2 and TRBJ1-1; D remains ambiguous. The CDR3 length is 15 residues. The V end lost 2 bases, the J end lost 0 bases, and 10 bases lay between the germline ends. Germline assignment: CDR1 SGHAT and CDR2 FQNNGV. DNA of the CDR3: TGTGCCAGCAGCTTACCCTGGGGTATGAACACTGAAGCTTTCTTT. Its translation: CASSLPWGMNTEAFF.

The chain recombines TRBV7-2 with TRBJ2-1, with D unresolved. This CDR3 spans 13 amino acids. Germline loops: CDR1 SGHTA, CDR2 FQGNSA. Trimming removed 5 bases at V and 6 bases at J, with 11 bases between. The DNA of the CDR3 is TGTGCCAGCAGCGATCGACCCAGCAATGAGCAGTTCTTC. This translates into CASSDRPSNEQFF.

The genes are TRBV14 and TRBJ2-7; D is uncertain. V lost 2 bases to trimming and J lost 1 base, with 15 bases between them. In germline, CDR1 is SGHDN, CDR2 FVKESK. The CDR3 extends over 16 amino acids. Here the CDR3 DNA reads TGTGCCAGCAGCCAAAGCCAAGGGTTCTTATCCTACGAGCAGTACTTC. Protein: CASSQSQGFLSYEQYF.